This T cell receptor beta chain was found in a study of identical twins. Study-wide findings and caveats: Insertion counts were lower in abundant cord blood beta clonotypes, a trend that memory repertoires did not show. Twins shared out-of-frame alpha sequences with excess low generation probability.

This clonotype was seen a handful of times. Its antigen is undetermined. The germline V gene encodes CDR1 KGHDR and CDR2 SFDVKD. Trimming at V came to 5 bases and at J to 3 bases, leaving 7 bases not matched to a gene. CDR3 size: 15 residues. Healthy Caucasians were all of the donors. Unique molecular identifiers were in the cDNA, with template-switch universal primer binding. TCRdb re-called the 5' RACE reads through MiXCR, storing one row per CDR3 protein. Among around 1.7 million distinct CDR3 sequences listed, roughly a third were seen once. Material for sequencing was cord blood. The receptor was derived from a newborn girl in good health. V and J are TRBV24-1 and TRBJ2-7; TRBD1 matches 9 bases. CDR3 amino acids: CATSGGTGHYYEQYF. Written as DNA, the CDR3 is TGTGCCACCAGTGGGGGGACAGGGCACTACTACGAGCAGTACTTC.